This T cell receptor beta chain was identified in a study of T cell repertoires in cytomegalovirus infection. One entry per CDR3 protein, called by TCRdb with MiXCR from the reads. The data contain 150,000 to 200,000 distinct CDR3 sequences, about 30% of them seen just once; the ten biggest clones take up roughly 29%. Germline V gene sequence: CDR1 LGHNA, CDR2 YNFKEQ. The CDR3 extends over 14 amino acids. V was clipped by 3 bases and J by 8 bases, with 14 bases between them. Source material: PBMCs. This sequence joins TRBV4-2 and TRBJ1-5; maybe TRBD1 (5 bases). This sequence originates from a human donor in good health (CMV status not recorded). Some clones in this sample may be carry-over from other donors' samples. The chain's CDR3 is CASSQEQGGEPQHF. CDR3 nucleotides: TGTGCCAGCAGCCAGGAGCAGGGCGGTGAGCCCCAGCATTTT.